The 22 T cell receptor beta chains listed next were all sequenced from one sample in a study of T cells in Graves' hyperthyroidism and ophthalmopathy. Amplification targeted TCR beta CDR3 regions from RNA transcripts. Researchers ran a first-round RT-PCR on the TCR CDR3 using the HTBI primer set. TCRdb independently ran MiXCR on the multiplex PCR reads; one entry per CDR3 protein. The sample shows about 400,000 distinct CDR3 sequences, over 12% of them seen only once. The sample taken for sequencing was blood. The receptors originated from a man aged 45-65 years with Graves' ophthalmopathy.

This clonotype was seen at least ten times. The CDR3 DNA reads as TGTGCCAGCAGCTCCCCCGGCGGGAGGGGCACAGATACGCAGTATTTT. Protein sequence: CASSSPGGRGTDTQYF. The V and J genes are TRBV27 and TRBJ2-3, with 9 bases fitting TRBD2. Trimming at V came to 6 bases and at J to 1 base, leaving 8 bases not matched to a gene. CDR1 and CDR2 from the germline V gene are MNHEY and SMNVEV (reference sequence). CDR3 length: 16 residues.

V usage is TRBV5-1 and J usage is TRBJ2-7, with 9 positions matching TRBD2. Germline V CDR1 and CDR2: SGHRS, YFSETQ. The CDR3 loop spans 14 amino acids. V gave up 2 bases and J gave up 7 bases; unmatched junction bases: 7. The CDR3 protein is CASSFRTSDNEQYF. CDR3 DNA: TGCGCCAGCAGCTTTAGGACTAGCGACAATGAGCAGTACTTC.

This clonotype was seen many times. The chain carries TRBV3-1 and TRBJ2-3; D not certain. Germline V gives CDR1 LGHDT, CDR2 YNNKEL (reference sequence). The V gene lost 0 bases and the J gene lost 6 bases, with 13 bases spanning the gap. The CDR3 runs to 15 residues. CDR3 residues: CASSQDHVTSDTQYF. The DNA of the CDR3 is TGTGCCAGCAGCCAAGATCACGTAACTTCGGATACGCAGTATTTT.

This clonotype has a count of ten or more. The CDR3 loop is CASSHAARPSHEQYF. Here the CDR3 DNA reads TGTGCCAGCAGCCACGCGGCGCGACCTAGCCACGAGCAGTACTTC. The chain has TRBV14 and TRBJ2-7; possible D gene TRBD2, 5 bases. This CDR3 comprises 15 residues. Trimming cost V 3 bases and J 5 bases, with 17 bases left between them. Germline V gives CDR1 SGHDN, CDR2 FVKESK.

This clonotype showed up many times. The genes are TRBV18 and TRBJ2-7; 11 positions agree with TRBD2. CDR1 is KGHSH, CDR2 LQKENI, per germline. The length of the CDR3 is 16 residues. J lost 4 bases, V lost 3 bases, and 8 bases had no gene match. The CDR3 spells CASSPRETSGIYEQYF. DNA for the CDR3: TGTGCCAGCTCACCGCGAGAGACTAGCGGGATATACGAGCAGTACTTC. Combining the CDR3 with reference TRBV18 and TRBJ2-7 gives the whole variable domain NAGVMQNPRHLVRRRGQEARLRCSPMKGHSHVYWYRQLPEEGLKFMVYLQKENIIDESGMPKERFSAEFPKEGPSILRIQQVVRGDSAAYFCASSPRETSGIYEQYFGPGTRLTVT.

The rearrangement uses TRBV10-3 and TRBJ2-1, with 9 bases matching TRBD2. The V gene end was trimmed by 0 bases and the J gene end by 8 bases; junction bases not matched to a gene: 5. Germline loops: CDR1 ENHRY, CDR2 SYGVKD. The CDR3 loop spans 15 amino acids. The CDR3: CAISESGGRVHEQFF. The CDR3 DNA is TGTGCCATCAGTGAGTCAGGCGGGAGGGTCCATGAGCAGTTCTTC.

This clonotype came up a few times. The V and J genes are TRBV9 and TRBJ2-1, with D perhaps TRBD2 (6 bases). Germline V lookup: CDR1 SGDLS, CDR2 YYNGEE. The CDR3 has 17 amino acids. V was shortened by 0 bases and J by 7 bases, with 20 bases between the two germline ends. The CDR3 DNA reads TGTGCCAGCAGCGTAGTCCCCGCCACGGCGGGACGGAATGAGCAGTTCTTC. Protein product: CASSVVPATAGRNEQFF.

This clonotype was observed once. The CDR3 here is CASSPGQSLPKNIQYF. The CDR3 region has the DNA TGTGCCAGCAGTCCCGGACAGAGTCTCCCCAAAAACATTCAGTACTTC. The V call is TRBV6-2 or TRBV6-3, the J call TRBJ2-4; D might be TRBD1 (6 bases). Looked up from germline, CDR1 is MNHEY and CDR2 is SVGEGT. CDR3 length: 16 residues. Trimming pared 5 bases from V and 2 bases from J, leaving 16 bases between.

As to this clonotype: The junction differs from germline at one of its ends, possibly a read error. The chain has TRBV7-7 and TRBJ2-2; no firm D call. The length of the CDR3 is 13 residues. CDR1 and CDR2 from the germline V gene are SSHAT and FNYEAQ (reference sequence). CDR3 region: CASSRTDTGELFF. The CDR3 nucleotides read TGTGCTAGCAGCCGGACGGACACCGGGGAGCTGTTTTTT.

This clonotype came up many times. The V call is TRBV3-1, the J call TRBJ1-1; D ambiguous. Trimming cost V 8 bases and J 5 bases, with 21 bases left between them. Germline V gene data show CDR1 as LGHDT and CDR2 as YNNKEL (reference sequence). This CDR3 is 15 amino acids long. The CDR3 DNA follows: TGTGCCAGCGCCCTCCGGATAGTGGGGTTAACTGAAGCTTTCTTT. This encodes CASALRIVGLTEAFF.

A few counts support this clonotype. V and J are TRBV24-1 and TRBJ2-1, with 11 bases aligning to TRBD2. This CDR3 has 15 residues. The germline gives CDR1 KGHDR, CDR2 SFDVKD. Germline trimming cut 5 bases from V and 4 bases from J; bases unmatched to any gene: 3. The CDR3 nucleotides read TGTGCCACCAGTGGGGCTAGCGGGGGGTACAATGAGCAGTTCTTC. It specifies CATSGASGGYNEQFF.

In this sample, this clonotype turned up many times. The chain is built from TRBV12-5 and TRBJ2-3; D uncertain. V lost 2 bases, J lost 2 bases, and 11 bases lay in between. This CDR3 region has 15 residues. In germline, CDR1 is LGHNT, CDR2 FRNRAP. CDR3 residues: CASGLSRSITDTQYF. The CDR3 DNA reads TGTGCTAGTGGTTTGTCCCGGAGCATCACAGATACGCAGTATTTT. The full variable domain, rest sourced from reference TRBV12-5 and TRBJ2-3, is DARVTQTPRHKVTEMGQEVTMRCQPILGHNTVFWYRQTMMQGLELLAYFRNRAPLDDSGMPKDRFSAEMPDATLATLKIQPSEPRDSAVYFCASGLSRSITDTQYFGPGTRLTVL.

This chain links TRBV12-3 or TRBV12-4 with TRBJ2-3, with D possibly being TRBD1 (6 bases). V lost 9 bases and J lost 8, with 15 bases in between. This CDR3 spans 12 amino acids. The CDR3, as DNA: TGTGCCAGTACCAAGGGGGAAGGTACGCAGTATTTT. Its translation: CASTKGEGTQYF.

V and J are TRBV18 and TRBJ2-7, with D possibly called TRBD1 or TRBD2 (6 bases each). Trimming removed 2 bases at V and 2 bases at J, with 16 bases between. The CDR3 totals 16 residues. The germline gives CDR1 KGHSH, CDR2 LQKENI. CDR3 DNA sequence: TGTGCCAGCTCACCATTAAAGGGGGGCTTTACCTACGAGCAGTACTTC. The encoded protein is CASSPLKGGFTYEQYF.

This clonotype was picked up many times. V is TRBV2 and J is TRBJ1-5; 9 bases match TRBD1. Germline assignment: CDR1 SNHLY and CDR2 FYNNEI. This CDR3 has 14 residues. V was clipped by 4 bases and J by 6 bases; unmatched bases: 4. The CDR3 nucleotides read TGTGCCAGCAGTGGGACAGGGGTTTCTCAGCCCCAGCATTTT. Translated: CASSGTGVSQPQHF.

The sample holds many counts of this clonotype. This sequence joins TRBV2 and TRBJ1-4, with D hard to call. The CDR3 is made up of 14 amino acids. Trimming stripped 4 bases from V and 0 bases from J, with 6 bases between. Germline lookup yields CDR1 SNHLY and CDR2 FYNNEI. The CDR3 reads CASSVIATNEKLFF. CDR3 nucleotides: TGTGCCAGCAGTGTGATAGCAACTAATGAAAAACTGTTTTTT.

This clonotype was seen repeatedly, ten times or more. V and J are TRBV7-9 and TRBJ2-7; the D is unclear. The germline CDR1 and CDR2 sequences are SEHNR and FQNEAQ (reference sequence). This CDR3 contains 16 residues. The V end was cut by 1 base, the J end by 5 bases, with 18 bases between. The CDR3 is CASSLVGGEESHEQYF. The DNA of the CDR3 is TGTGCCAGCAGCTTAGTGGGCGGAGAGGAGTCCCACGAGCAGTACTTC.

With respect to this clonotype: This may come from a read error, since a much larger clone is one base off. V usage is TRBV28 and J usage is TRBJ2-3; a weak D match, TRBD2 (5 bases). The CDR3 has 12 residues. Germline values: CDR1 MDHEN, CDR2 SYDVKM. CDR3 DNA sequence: TGTTCCAGCAGTACCAGAGGGGATACGCAGTATTTT. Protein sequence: CSSSTRGDTQYF.

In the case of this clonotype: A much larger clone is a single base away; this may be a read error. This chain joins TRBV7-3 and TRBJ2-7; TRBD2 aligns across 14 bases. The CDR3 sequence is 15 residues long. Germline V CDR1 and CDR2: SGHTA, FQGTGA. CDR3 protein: CDSSQTGLAGAEQYF. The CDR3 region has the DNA TGTGACAGCAGCCAGACGGGACTAGCGGGAGCCGAGCAGTACTTC.

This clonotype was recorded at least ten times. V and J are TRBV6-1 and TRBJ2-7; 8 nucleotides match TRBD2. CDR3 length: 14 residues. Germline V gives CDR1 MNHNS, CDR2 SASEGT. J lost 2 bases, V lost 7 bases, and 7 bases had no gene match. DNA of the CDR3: TGTGCCAGCACCTCTAGCGGGTCCACCTACGAGCAGTACTTC. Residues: CASTSSGSTYEQYF.

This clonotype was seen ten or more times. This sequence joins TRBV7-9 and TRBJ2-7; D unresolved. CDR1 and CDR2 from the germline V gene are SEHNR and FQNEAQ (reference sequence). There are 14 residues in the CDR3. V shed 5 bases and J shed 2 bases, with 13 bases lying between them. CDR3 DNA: TGTGCCAGCAGCCAAGGGATACCCCCCTACGAGCAGTACTTC. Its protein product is CASSQGIPPYEQYF.

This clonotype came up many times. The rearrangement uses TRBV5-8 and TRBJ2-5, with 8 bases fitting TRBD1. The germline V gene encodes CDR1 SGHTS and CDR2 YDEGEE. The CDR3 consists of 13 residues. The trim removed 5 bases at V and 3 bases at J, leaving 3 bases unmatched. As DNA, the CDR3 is TGTGCCAGCAGGACGGGACAGGAAGAGACCCAGTACTTC. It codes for CASRTGQEETQYF. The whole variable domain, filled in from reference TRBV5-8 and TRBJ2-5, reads EAGVTQSPTHLIKTRGQQATLRCSPISGHTSVYWYQQALGLGLQFLLWYDEGEERNRGNFPPRFSGRQFPNYSSELNVNALELEDSALYLCASRTGQEETQYFGPGTRLLVL.